These 23 T cell receptor beta chains originate from one sample sequenced in a study of neurological immune-mediated disorders. TCRdb ran MiXCR on the 5' RACE reads and lists one entry per CDR3 protein. The sample lists 81,000 or so distinct CDR3 sequences; 4.5% to 6.5% were seen once. The specimen was PBMCs. These receptor sequences come from a woman in her 30s with multiple sclerosis.

This clonotype appeared once. Given a much more abundant clone one base away, this may be a read error. The chain has TRBV7-9 and TRBJ2-7; D possibly corresponds to TRBD2 (6 bases). The CDR3 loop spans 13 amino acids. Trimming took 1 base from V and 12 from J, leaving 16 bases between them. Per the germline V gene, CDR1 is SEHNR and CDR2 is FQNEAQ (reference sequence). In DNA, the CDR3 is TGTGCCAGCAGCTTAGAGTTGGGACTCCAAGTGTACTTC. Translation gives CASSLELGLQVYF.

This clonotype was found many times. The CDR3 coding sequence is TGTGCCAGCAGTGTGGACAGGGCAAAAGAGACCCAGTACTTC. Protein: CASSVDRAKETQYF. The chain couples TRBV27 to TRBJ2-5, with TRBD1 identical over 8 bases. V trimming: 5 bases; J trimming: 3 bases; junction bases outside the gene matches: 5. This CDR3 region has 14 residues. Germline V gene lookup returns CDR1 MNHEY and CDR2 SMNVEV (reference sequence).

This clonotype has ten or more counts. This chain uses TRBV7-7 with TRBJ2-2, with D possibly matching TRBD1 (7 bases). V was pared by 4 bases and J by 13 bases, with 16 bases between. Per the germline V gene, CDR1 is SSHAT and CDR2 is FNYEAQ (reference sequence). There are 13 residues in the CDR3. CDR3 protein: CASSSAGGSLLFF. The DNA of the CDR3 is TGTGCCAGCAGCTCCGCAGGGGGGAGTTTGCTGTTTTTT. Full variable domain (outside the CDR3, taken from reference TRBV7-7 and TRBJ2-2): GAGVSQSPRYKVTKRGQDVTLRCDPISSHATLYWYQQALGQGPEFLTYFNYEAQPDKSGLPSDRFSAERPEGSISTLTIQRTEQRDSAMYRCASSSAGGSLLFFGEGSRLTVL.

In the case of this clonotype: Just one base apart from a much larger clone, this may be a read error. The genes are TRBV20-1 and TRBJ2-1, with D perhaps matching TRBD2 (5 bases). The CDR3 consists of 14 residues. The germline V gene has CDR1 DFQATT and CDR2 SNEGSKA (reference sequence). CDR3 bases: TGCAGTGCATCAGCGGCGAGCTCCTACAATGGGCAGTTCTTC. Its translation is CSASAASSYNGQFF.

This clonotype has more than one count but fewer than ten. This sequence joins TRBV6-5 and TRBJ2-1, with 11 nucleotides matching TRBD1. The CDR3 covers 16 residues. With V trimmed by 0 bases and J by 7 bases, 5 bases remained unmatched. The germline gives CDR1 MNHEY, CDR2 SVGAGI. CDR3 in DNA: TGTGCCAGCAGTTACTCGACCGGGACAGGGGGAAATGAGCAGTTCTTC. It codes for CASSYSTGTGGNEQFF.

This clonotype has a count of ten or more. This rearrangement joins TRBV12-3 or TRBV12-4 to TRBJ2-7, with TRBD2 identical over 7 bases. V lost 4 bases and J lost 5; bases outside the gene matches: 11. This CDR3 has 15 amino acids. CDR3 DNA: TGTGCCAGCAGTTCACCGATAGCGGGCCGCCACGAGCAGTACTTC. Its translation is CASSSPIAGRHEQYF.

This clonotype was observed many times. The chain has TRBV10-3 and TRBJ2-7; 11 bases agree with TRBD1. After removal of 9 bases from V and 4 bases from J, the junction contained 2 bases not matched to a gene. From germline, CDR1 is ENHRY and CDR2 SYGVKD. This CDR3 has 12 residues. In nucleotides, the CDR3 is TGTGCCATTGGACAGGGGGCTTACGAGCAGTACGTC. This sequence encodes CAIGQGAYEQYV.

This clonotype was counted at least ten times. The chain has TRBV20-1 and TRBJ1-3; D unresolved. V was cut by 0 bases and J by 4 bases, with 16 bases left in between. This CDR3 contains 16 residues. The germline CDR1 and CDR2 sequences are DFQATT and SNEGSKA (reference sequence). The CDR3 DNA is TGCAGTGCTAGAGATCCTCGGGGTTCGAGCGGAAACACCATATATTTT. Translated, it gives CSARDPRGSSGNTIYF.

This clonotype showed up many times. The V gene is TRBV20-1, the J gene TRBJ2-5, with TRBD2 identical over 7 bases. V was clipped by 3 bases and J by 2 bases; unmatched bases: 9. Per germline, CDR1 DFQATT and CDR2 SNEGSKA (reference sequence). The CDR3 totals 15 residues. The CDR3 loop reads CSASYTAGLQETQYF. The DNA for the CDR3 is TGCAGTGCTAGCTATACGGCGGGACTACAAGAGACCCAGTACTTC.

This clonotype was detected a few times. The chain combines TRBV20-1 with TRBJ2-7; the match to TRBD1 covers 7 bases. From germline, CDR1 is DFQATT and CDR2 SNEGSKA (reference sequence). This CDR3 comprises 18 residues. The ends lost 0 bases at V and 2 bases at J; junction bases unmatched: 16. The CDR3 DNA is TGCAGTGCTAGAGATTCCCTCCTTACCACAGGGGCGGCCTACGAGCAGTACTTC. It yields the protein CSARDSLLTTGAAYEQYF.

This clonotype was counted between two and nine times. This sequence may be a read error, since a much larger clone differs from it by one base. The chain uses TRBV18 and TRBJ2-5; D call uncertain. The CDR3 covers 12 residues. Germline CDR1 and CDR2: KGHSH and LQKENI. The CDR3 sequence is CTSSHNRETQYF. The DNA for the CDR3 is TGTACCAGCTCACACAACCGAGAGACCCAGTACTTC.

This clonotype has more than one count but fewer than ten. The chain joins TRBV20-1 to TRBJ2-2, with D perhaps TRBD2 (6 bases). Germline lookup yields CDR1 DFQATT and CDR2 SNEGSKA (reference sequence). The CDR3 runs 14 residues. V gave up 3 bases and J gave up 0 bases, with 8 bases separating them. The CDR3 DNA reads as TGCAGTGCTAGGGAGGGACCGAACACCGGGGAGCTGTTTTTT. This codes for CSAREGPNTGELFF.

This clonotype came up a few times. The rearrangement uses TRBV4-1 and TRBJ2-3, with 7 bases lining up with TRBD2. The V and J ends lost 4 bases and 5 bases, in that order; junction bases with no gene match: 9. CDR1 MGHRA and CDR2 YSYEKL come from the germline V gene. CDR3 length equals 15 residues. CDR3 in amino acids: CASSPGTTYEDTQYF. CDR3 DNA: TGCGCCAGCAGCCCGGGGACTACCTACGAAGATACGCAGTATTTT.

This clonotype occurred a few times. This may come from a read error, since a much larger clone is one base off. This chain uses TRBV19 with TRBJ1-5; TRBD1 matches 7 bases. CDR3 length equals 13 residues. Germline lookup yields CDR1 LNHDA and CDR2 SQIVND (reference sequence). CDR3 sequence: CASSPGGNQHQHF. The CDR3 DNA sequence: TGTGCCAGTAGCCCAGGGGGAAATCAGCACCAGCATTTT.

The sample holds many counts of this clonotype. The V call is TRBV20-1, the J call TRBJ2-1; the D gene is possibly TRBD2 (6 bases). V was cut by 0 bases and J by 2 bases, with 17 bases left in between. Germline V gene sequence: CDR1 DFQATT, CDR2 SNEGSKA (reference sequence). The CDR3 runs 17 residues. The CDR3 bases are TGCAGTGCTAGAGATCTAGGCCTAGCGTCTGCCTACAATGAGCAGTTCTTC. It specifies CSARDLGLASAYNEQFF.

There are a few counts of this clonotype. The chain joins TRBV7-8 to TRBJ2-1; 8 bases match TRBD2. The J segment lost 0 bases and the V segment lost 4 bases, leaving 8 bases of the junction unmatched. CDR1 is SGHVS, CDR2 FQNEAQ, per germline. The CDR3 length is 17 residues. CDR3 region: CASSYGSAGASYNEQFF. CDR3 nucleotides: TGTGCCAGCAGCTACGGTTCAGCGGGGGCCTCCTACAATGAGCAGTTCTTC.

At least ten counts were recorded for this clonotype. The V gene is TRBV6-5, the J gene TRBJ2-1, with D hard to call. CDR1 MNHEY and CDR2 SVGAGI come from the germline V gene. The germline V and J ends were trimmed by 6 bases and 14 bases, with 26 bases remaining between them. The CDR3 contains 15 residues. The CDR3 spells CASRKLDPSKVSEFF. As DNA, the CDR3 is TGTGCCAGCAGAAAATTAGACCCCTCGAAGGTCTCTGAGTTCTTC.

This clonotype was observed many times. The chain employs TRBV28 and TRBJ2-2, with 7 bases identical to TRBD1. CDR3 length: 16 amino acids. Trimming at V came to 1 base and at J to 0 bases, leaving 2 bases not matched to a gene. The germline CDR1 and CDR2 sequences are MDHEN and SYDVKM. In DNA form, the CDR3 reads TGTGCCAGCAGTTTATTGGGACAGACGAACACCGGGGAGCTGTTTTTT. Translation: CASSLLGQTNTGELFF.

This clonotype was detected ten times or more. The V gene is TRBV5-1, the J gene TRBJ2-5; weak D call: TRBD2 (5 bases). V shed 6 bases and J shed 4 bases, with 16 bases lying between them. Germline loops: CDR1 SGHRS, CDR2 YFSETQ. The CDR3 runs to 14 residues. CDR3 sequence reads: CASKSEAGGETQYF. The CDR3 DNA sequence: TGCGCCAGCAAGAGTGAGGCGGGTGGAGAGACCCAGTACTTC.

This clonotype came up many times. This chain uses TRBV20-1 with TRBJ2-5; D may correspond to TRBD1 or TRBD2 (5 bases each). Per the germline V gene, CDR1 is DFQATT and CDR2 is SNEGSKA (reference sequence). The V and J ends lost 1 base and 4 bases respectively, with 19 bases between them. This CDR3 is 16 amino acids long. In DNA form, the CDR3 reads TGCAGTGCTAGAGTGGGGACGGGCGGCCTGGCAGAGACCCAGTACTTC. Translation: CSARVGTGGLAETQYF.

This clonotype was counted at least ten times. CDR3 in DNA: TGTGCCAGTAGCGGAAACCTGGCAGGGGGCTACACCTTC. Amino acid sequence: CASSGNLAGGYTF. V is TRBV19 and J is TRBJ1-2; D possibly corresponds to TRBD1 (5 bases). Germline CDR1 LNHDA, CDR2 SQIVND (reference sequence). V was shortened by 6 bases and J by 8 bases, with 16 bases between the two germline ends. There are 13 residues in the CDR3. The full variable domain, with the rest looked up from reference TRBV19 and TRBJ1-2, is DGGITQSPKYLFRKEGQNVTLSCEQNLNHDAMYWYRQDPGQGLRLIYYSQIVNDFQKGDIAEGYSVSREKKESFPLTVTSAQKNPTAFYLCASSGNLAGGYTFGSGTRLTVV.

This clonotype was seen at least ten times. The chain has TRBV5-1 and TRBJ1-2; no firm D call. The CDR3 spans 12 residues. V lost 4 bases and J 8 bases, leaving 12 bases between the germline ends. From germline, CDR1 is SGHRS and CDR2 YFSETQ. The CDR3 DNA reads TGCGCCAGCAGCCTTGCCTCCGGGGGCTACACCTTC. Translation: CASSLASGGYTF.

This clonotype has ten or more counts. The genes are TRBV5-1 and TRBJ1-2; D possibly corresponds to TRBD1 (5 bases). The germline gives CDR1 SGHRS, CDR2 YFSETQ. This CDR3 has 21 amino acids. With 0 bases removed from V and 0 bases from J, the gap between germline ends came to 27 bases. The CDR3 here is CASSLGPRGTPGLGTNYGYTF. The CDR3 region has the DNA TGCGCCAGCAGCTTGGGTCCCCGGGGGACCCCCGGTCTGGGGACTAACTATGGCTACACCTTC.